The present T cell receptor (beta chain) was sequenced within a study of T-cell reconstitution after alpha-beta-depleted transplantation in children. Comment on this clonotype: The CDR3 end shows no conserved phenylalanine or tryptophan, and so a read error is likely.

The V and J ends lost 6 bases and 9 bases respectively, with 12 bases between them. The CDR3 contains 12 residues. Germline V CDR1 and CDR2: MGHDK, SYGVNS. Unique molecular identifiers tagged the TCRbeta library. TCRdb re-analysed the PCR reads in MiXCR, keeping a single row per CDR3 protein. The sample holds 450,000 to 500,000 distinct CDR3 sequences; around an eighth are singletons and the top ten take about 5%. Sequencing was performed on PBMCs from the stem cell graft donor, taken from the stem cell graft. The TCR originated in a human donor who donated a stem cell graft to a child with combined immunodeficiency. V is TRBV25-1 and J is TRBJ2-1, with D perhaps matching TRBD1 (6 bases). The CDR3: CASSLDSSEQFL. In nucleotides, the CDR3 is TGTGCCAGCAGCCTGGACAGCAGTGAGCAGTTCTTG.